This T cell receptor (beta chain) comes out of a study of Ad26.COV2.S vaccination and SARS-CoV-2 variants. The treatment is: approximately 18 received Ad26.COV2.S at low or high dose, single or two shots; roughly five received placebo; per-sample allocation not given. Specimens were obtained on day 63 following the first vaccine or placebo injection. An Ad26 vector expressing Wuhan-strain SARS-CoV-2 spike constituted the vaccine. Profiled with immunoSEQ multiplex PCR; TCRdb holds only in-frame clones, not every one. The sample includes about 480,000 clones, around 90% of them seen just once. V lost 0 bases, J lost 9 bases, and 15 bases lay in between. There are 13 residues in the CDR3. Germline CDR1 GTSNPN, CDR2 SVGIG (reference sequence). Findings and limits, study-wide: Substantial breadth was reportedly displayed by spike-specific CD8+ and CD4+ T cell responses after vaccination.

As regards this clone: Its antigen remains unknown.

The sample consisted of peripheral blood, taken in a trial of Ad26.COV2.S vaccine versus placebo. The sequence was obtained from a person aged 18-65 years who received the Ad26.COV2.S COVID-19 vaccine or a placebo. V gene TRBV30 combines with J gene TRBJ2-7, with D perhaps TRBD2 (5 bases). The CDR3 nucleotides are TGTGCCTGGAGTGTCGGCGCCCGGGGTGGGCAGTACTTC. It specifies CAWSVGARGGQYF.